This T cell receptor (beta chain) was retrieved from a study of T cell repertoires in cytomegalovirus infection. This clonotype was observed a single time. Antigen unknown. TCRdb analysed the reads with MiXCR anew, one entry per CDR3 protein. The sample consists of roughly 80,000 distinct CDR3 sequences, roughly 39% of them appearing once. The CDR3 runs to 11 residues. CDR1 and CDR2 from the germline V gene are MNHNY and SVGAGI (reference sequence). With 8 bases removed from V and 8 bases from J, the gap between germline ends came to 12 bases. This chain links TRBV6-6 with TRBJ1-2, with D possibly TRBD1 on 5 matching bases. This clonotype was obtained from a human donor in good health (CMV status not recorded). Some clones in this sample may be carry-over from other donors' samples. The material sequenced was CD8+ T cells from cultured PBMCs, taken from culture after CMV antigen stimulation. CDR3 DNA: TGTGCCAGCCGGGGCGGGTGGGGCTACACCTTC. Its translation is CASRGGWGYTF.